Each of the 31 T cell receptor beta chains below was sequenced from the same sample in a study of blood T cell repertoires in COVID-19 (dated by TCRdb to the early 2020s). To prepare the library, the immunoSEQ multiplex PCR assay was applied. TCRdb took over this immuneACCESS table, retaining in-frame rearrangements with V and J assigned. Such tables are incomplete; in checked studies, under half of the missing clones stem from an unresolved V gene, and the remainder is unexplained. This sample comprises 200,000 to 250,000 clones, around 90% of them detected only once. The ten largest clones take up about 0.8% of the sample. Source material: peripheral blood. Source of these receptors: a man aged 25-45 years with COVID-19, enrolled during active disease.

In the case of this clone: Different DNA sequences within this sample yield the same CDR3. The V and J genes are TRBV5-1 and TRBJ2-7; 7 bases agree with TRBD1. This CDR3 is 14 amino acids long. Germline V gene data show CDR1 as SGHRS and CDR2 as YFSETQ. The junction had 7 bases not matched to a gene; V was cut back by 3 bases and J by 4 bases. The CDR3 region is CASSSSGQSYEQYF. The CDR3, as DNA: TGCGCCAGCAGCTCTTCGGGACAGAGTTACGAGCAGTACTTC.

J is TRBJ1-1 and V is TRBV14, with a possible D match to TRBD1 (6 bases). Germline V gives CDR1 SGHDN, CDR2 FVKESK. The V end lost 0 bases, the J end lost 3 bases, and 11 bases lay between the germline ends. The CDR3 is 15 amino acids. CDR3 DNA sequence: TGTGCCAGCAGCCAAGAGGACAGCGACTACACTGAAGCTTTCTTT. Its translation: CASSQEDSDYTEAFF.

This clone has a handful of counts. The rearrangement joins TRBV3-1 (or the pseudogene TRBV3-2) to TRBJ1-6, with D possibly matching TRBD1 (6 bases). Trimming left V 3 bases short and J 6 bases short, with 12 bases between. Looked up from germline, CDR1 is LGHDT and CDR2 is YNNKEL (reference sequence). The length of the CDR3 is 15 residues. The CDR3 loop is CASSQGAVGNSPLHF. For the CDR3, the DNA is TGTGCCAGCAGCCAGGGGGCCGTCGGTAATTCACCCCTCCACTTT.

The rearrangement joins TRBV2 to TRBJ1-6; D remains unclear. Germline lookup yields CDR1 SNHLY and CDR2 FYNNEI. V was clipped by 2 bases and J by 5 bases, with 13 bases between them. The CDR3 covers 16 residues. Here the CDR3 reads CASSEHSRQNNSPLHF. In DNA form, the CDR3 reads TGTGCCAGCAGTGAACATTCGCGGCAAAATAATTCACCCCTCCACTTT.

This clone was seen a single time. V and J are TRBV6-5 and TRBJ1-1, with TRBD1 matching 9 bases. The CDR3 runs to 14 residues. Germline V gives CDR1 MNHEY, CDR2 SVGAGI. J was trimmed by 10 bases and V by 2 bases; bases with no gene match: 8. CDR3 bases: TGTGCCAGCAGTTACGGGACAGGGTCTTTACGAGCTTTCTTT. Protein sequence: CASSYGTGSLRAFF.

The J gene is TRBJ1-2, the V gene TRBV28; weak D call: TRBD1 (6 bases). V gave up 7 bases and J gave up 8 bases, with 14 bases separating them. The length of the CDR3 is 12 residues. Germline V lookup: CDR1 MDHEN, CDR2 SYDVKM. The CDR3 protein is CASNLDRGGYTF. The DNA for the CDR3 is TGTGCCAGCAACCTGGACAGAGGAGGCTACACCTTC.

This chain links TRBV19 with TRBJ1-5, with TRBD1 matching 9 bases. V shed 1 base and J 7 bases; nucleotides not matched to a gene: 5. Germline V gene data show CDR1 as LNHDA and CDR2 as SQIVND (reference sequence). This CDR3 has 15 amino acids. For the CDR3, the DNA is TGTGCCAGTAGTATAGTAGGGGGACAGGGACAGCCCCAGCATTTT. Translation gives CASSIVGGQGQPQHF.

The chain links TRBV2 to TRBJ2-5; TRBD1 matches 7 bases. The V and J ends lost 2 bases and 7 bases, in that order; junction bases with no gene match: 4. The CDR3 is 13 amino acids. Germline CDR1 SNHLY, CDR2 FYNNEI. The CDR3 bases are TGTGCCAGCAGTGAAACGGCAGGGGGGACCCAGTACTTC. Its protein product is CASSETAGGTQYF.

The V call is TRBV9, the J call TRBJ1-2; a possible D gene is TRBD1 (5 bases). CDR3 length: 13 residues. CDR1 SGDLS and CDR2 YYNGEE come from the germline V gene. The ends were cut back, 4 bases at V and 6 bases at J, with 13 bases in the middle. The CDR3 loop is CASSPGTRDGYTF. The CDR3 DNA reads as TGTGCCAGCAGCCCCGGGACTCGGGATGGCTACACCTTC.

V and J are TRBV11-2 and TRBJ2-7; D perhaps matches TRBD2 (6 bases). Trimming shortened V by 2 bases and J by 7 bases, and 12 bases separated the two germline ends. Germline V gene data show CDR1 as SGHAT and CDR2 as FQNNGV. The CDR3 runs 13 residues. CDR3 nucleotide sequence: TGTGCCAGCAGCTTAAGGCGGCGGGATGAGCAGTACTTC. Protein product: CASSLRRRDEQYF.

CDR3 DNA sequence: TGTGCTAGTGGCTCGTATAGCGGGGGGGTTTACGAGCAGTACTTC. Translating gives CASGSYSGGVYEQYF. The gene calls are TRBV12-5 and TRBJ2-7, with TRBD2 matching over 11 bases. The ends lost 6 bases at V and 4 bases at J; junction bases unmatched: 8. This CDR3 is built from 15 residues. In germline, CDR1 is LGHNT, CDR2 FRNRAP.

V and J are TRBV5-4 and TRBJ1-4, with 8 bases aligning to TRBD1. Trimming at V came to 3 bases and at J to 7 bases, leaving 5 bases not matched to a gene. Germline-derived CDR1 and CDR2 are SGHNT and YYREEE (reference sequence). This CDR3 has 14 residues. The CDR3 DNA is TGTGCCAGCAGCTCCGGACAGGGAGGTGAAAAACTGTTTTTT. Translating gives CASSSGQGGEKLFF.

This rearrangement joins TRBV4-1 to TRBJ1-6; 7 nucleotides match TRBD1. With 3 bases clipped from V and 8 bases from J, the junction kept 10 bases outside the gene matches. Germline values: CDR1 MGHRA, CDR2 YSYEKL. The CDR3 sequence is 16 residues long. The CDR3 reads CASSQGQTLMYSPLHF. The CDR3 DNA is TGCGCCAGCAGCCAGGGACAGACTCTTATGTATTCACCCCTCCACTTT.

The rearrangement uses TRBV11-3 and TRBJ1-3; tentative D call: TRBD1 (6 bases). Germline-derived CDR1 and CDR2 are SGHNT and YENEEA. CDR3 length: 15 residues. The V and J ends lost 5 bases and 2 bases respectively, with 13 bases between them. The CDR3, as DNA: TGTGCCAGCAGCGTAACAGGGTCTCCTGGAAACACCATATATTTT. This gives the protein CASSVTGSPGNTIYF. Combining the CDR3 with reference TRBV11-3 and TRBJ1-3 gives the whole variable domain EAGVVQSPRYKIIEKKQPVAFWCNPISGHNTLYWYLQNLGQGPELLIRYENEEAVDDSQLPKDRFSAERLKGVDSTLKIQPAELGDSAVYLCASSVTGSPGNTIYFGEGSWLTVV.

The chain recombines TRBV3-1 (or the pseudogene TRBV3-2) with TRBJ2-7; 8 bases map to TRBD1. Germline V lookup: CDR1 LGHDT, CDR2 YNNKEL (reference sequence). J was trimmed by 5 bases and V by 4 bases; bases with no gene match: 7. There are 14 residues in the CDR3. The CDR3 is CASSLGQGANEQYF. DNA for the CDR3: TGTGCCAGCAGCCTAGGGCAGGGGGCCAACGAGCAGTACTTC.

The CDR3 coding sequence is TGCGCCAGCAGCCGTTTTACTAGCGGGGGTTACGAGCAGTACTTC. It is translated as CASSRFTSGGYEQYF. The chain couples TRBV4-1 to TRBJ2-7, with 11 bases that match TRBD2. V shed 4 bases, J shed 4 bases, and the junction held 6 bases outside the gene matches. Germline values: CDR1 MGHRA, CDR2 YSYEKL. The CDR3 is 15 amino acids.

The count of this clone is one. This chain uses TRBV20-1 with TRBJ2-5, with 12 bases that match TRBD2. This CDR3 comprises 15 residues. J gave up 3 bases and V 3 bases, and 5 bases lay outside the gene matches. The V gene's germline CDR1 is DFQATT and CDR2 SNEGSKA (reference sequence). CDR3 sequence reads: CSASGLAGLEETQYF. Written as DNA, the CDR3 is TGCAGTGCTAGTGGACTAGCGGGGTTAGAAGAGACCCAGTACTTC.

The genes are TRBV7-9 and TRBJ2-7; weak D call: TRBD1 (5 bases). CDR3 length: 14 residues. CDR1 is SEHNR and CDR2 is FQNEAQ in the germline V gene (reference sequence). V was cut by 4 bases and J by 0 bases, with 10 bases left in between. Here the CDR3 reads CASSSDSHSYEQYF. CDR3 nucleotides: TGTGCCAGCAGCTCTGACAGCCACTCCTACGAGCAGTACTTC.

The rearrangement links TRBV2 to TRBJ1-5, with D tentatively TRBD1 (5 bases). CDR3 length: 16 residues. V lost 8 bases to trimming and J lost 7 bases, with 24 bases between them. Germline V lookup: CDR1 SNHLY, CDR2 FYNNEI. The CDR3 reads CASPTTRGRAWQPQHF. For the CDR3, the DNA is TGTGCCAGCCCCACAACCCGGGGGAGAGCTTGGCAGCCCCAGCATTTT.

The CDR3 region has the DNA TGTGCCTGGAGTGTAAGGGGTTCCTCCTACGAGCAGTACTTC. This gives the protein CAWSVRGSSYEQYF. The rearrangement uses TRBV30 and TRBJ2-7; perhaps TRBD1 as D (5 bases). CDR1 GTSNPN and CDR2 SVGIG come from the germline V gene (reference sequence). V lost 0 bases, J lost 0 bases, and 9 bases lay in between. The CDR3 spans 14 residues.

The chain carries TRBV5-1 and TRBJ1-6; 10 bases are shared with TRBD1. CDR3 length equals 14 residues. The V gene end was trimmed by 5 bases and the J gene end by 9 bases; junction bases not matched to a gene: 5. Germline CDR1 SGHRS, CDR2 YFSETQ. The CDR3 coding sequence is TGCGCCAGCAGTAGCCGGGACAGGGGTTCACCCCTCCACTTT. It encodes CASSSRDRGSPLHF.

V and J are TRBV11-3 and TRBJ2-3, with TRBD2 matching over 16 bases. The germline CDR1 and CDR2 sequences are SGHNT and YENEEA. CDR3 length: 16 amino acids. J was trimmed by 8 bases and V by 5 bases; bases with no gene match: 7. CDR3 sequence (DNA): TGTGCCAGCAGCCAGGGACTAGCGGGGGGGCCTGGTACGCAGTATTTT. It codes for CASSQGLAGGPGTQYF.

The rearrangement uses TRBV11-2 and TRBJ2-2, with D possibly being TRBD2 (5 bases). The CDR3 spans 15 residues. The germline V gene has CDR1 SGHAT and CDR2 FQNNGV. V was clipped by 3 bases and J by 8 bases, with 16 bases between them. This CDR3 reads CASSLELGLWGELFF. The CDR3 region has the DNA TGTGCCAGCAGCTTGGAGCTTGGACTCTGGGGGGAGCTGTTTTTT.

The chain couples TRBV12-5 to TRBJ1-1; D uncertain. Looked up from germline, CDR1 is LGHNT and CDR2 is FRNRAP. The CDR3 covers 13 residues. Trimming removed 5 bases from V and 3 bases from J, with 10 bases in between. The DNA for the CDR3 is TGTGCTAGTGGTCTCGAGGAGCACACTGAAGCTTTCTTT. It specifies CASGLEEHTEAFF.

The chain carries TRBV12-1 and TRBJ1-1. TRBV12-1 is reported as a pseudogene. The CDR3 contains 14 residues. CDR3 region: CASSFDAGDTEAFF. Written as DNA, the CDR3 is TGTGCCAGCAGCTTTGACGCGGGGGACACTGAAGCTTTCTTT.

The chain has TRBV29-1 and TRBJ1-5; D unclear. CDR1 is SQVTM, CDR2 ANQGSEA, per germline. V lost 4 bases to trimming and J lost 0 bases, with 7 bases between them. The CDR3 totals 13 residues. Written as DNA, the CDR3 is TGCAGCGTTGGCGGCAGTAGCAATCAGCCCCAGCATTTT. Translating gives CSVGGSSNQPQHF.

This sequence joins TRBV6-5 and TRBJ2-7; 8 bases map to TRBD1. Germline V lookup: CDR1 MNHEY, CDR2 SVGAGI. This CDR3 contains 12 residues. V trimming: 7 bases; J trimming: 2 bases; junction bases outside the gene matches: 1. For the CDR3, the DNA is TGTGCCAGCAAGGACAGGGCCTACGAGCAGTACTTC. This translates into CASKDRAYEQYF.

The chain combines TRBV6-5 with TRBJ2-7; the D gene is possibly TRBD1 (6 bases). Germline values: CDR1 MNHEY, CDR2 SVGAGI. The V gene lost 2 bases and the J gene lost 2 bases, with 10 bases spanning the gap. The CDR3 runs to 14 residues. CDR3 sequence: CASSYGQGTYEQYF. Here the CDR3 DNA reads TGTGCCAGCAGTTACGGGCAGGGGACCTACGAGCAGTACTTC.

V is TRBV15 and J is TRBJ2-7, with 9 bases lining up with TRBD2. The CDR3 covers 15 residues. V dropped 4 bases and J dropped 5; count of bases not matched to a gene: 9. Per germline, CDR1 LNHNV and CDR2 YYDKDF (reference sequence). CDR3 protein: CATSTPPAGGDEQYF. The CDR3 region has the DNA TGTGCCACCAGCACCCCCCCAGCGGGGGGAGACGAGCAGTACTTC.

The chain is built from TRBV20-1 and TRBJ2-1; D is possibly TRBD1 (6 bases). Germline CDR1 is DFQATT and CDR2 is SNEGSKA (reference sequence). The V end was cut by 5 bases, the J end by 6 bases, with 8 bases between. The CDR3 is 11 residues long. Written as DNA, the CDR3 is TGCAGTGCTCCAGGGGTCAATGAGCAGTTCTTC. Translated, it gives CSAPGVNEQFF.

The chain is built from TRBV2 and TRBJ1-1, with a weak D call TRBD1 (5 bases). Germline V gene lookup returns CDR1 SNHLY and CDR2 FYNNEI. The CDR3 is 19 residues long. With 10 bases removed from V and 3 bases from J, the gap between germline ends came to 33 bases. The CDR3 bases are TGTGCCAACCTTGGAAATCAGGAACGAACGCCCCAAGGGGACACTGAAGCTTTCTTT. Its translation: CANLGNQERTPQGDTEAFF.